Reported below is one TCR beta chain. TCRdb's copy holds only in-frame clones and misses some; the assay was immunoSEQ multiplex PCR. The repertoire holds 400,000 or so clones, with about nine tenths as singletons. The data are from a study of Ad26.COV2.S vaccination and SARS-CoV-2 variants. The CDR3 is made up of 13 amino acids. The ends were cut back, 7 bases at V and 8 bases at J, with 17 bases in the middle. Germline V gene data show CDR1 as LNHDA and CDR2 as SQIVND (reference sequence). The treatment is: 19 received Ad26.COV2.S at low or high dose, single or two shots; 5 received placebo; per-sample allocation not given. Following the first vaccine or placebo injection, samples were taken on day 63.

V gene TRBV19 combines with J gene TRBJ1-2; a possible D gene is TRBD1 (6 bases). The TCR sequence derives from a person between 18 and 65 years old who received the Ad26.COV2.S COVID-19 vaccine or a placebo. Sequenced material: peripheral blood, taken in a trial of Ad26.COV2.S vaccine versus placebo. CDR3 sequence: CASTGPGVQGYTF. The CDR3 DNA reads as TGTGCCAGTACCGGTCCAGGGGTCCAAGGCTACACCTTC.